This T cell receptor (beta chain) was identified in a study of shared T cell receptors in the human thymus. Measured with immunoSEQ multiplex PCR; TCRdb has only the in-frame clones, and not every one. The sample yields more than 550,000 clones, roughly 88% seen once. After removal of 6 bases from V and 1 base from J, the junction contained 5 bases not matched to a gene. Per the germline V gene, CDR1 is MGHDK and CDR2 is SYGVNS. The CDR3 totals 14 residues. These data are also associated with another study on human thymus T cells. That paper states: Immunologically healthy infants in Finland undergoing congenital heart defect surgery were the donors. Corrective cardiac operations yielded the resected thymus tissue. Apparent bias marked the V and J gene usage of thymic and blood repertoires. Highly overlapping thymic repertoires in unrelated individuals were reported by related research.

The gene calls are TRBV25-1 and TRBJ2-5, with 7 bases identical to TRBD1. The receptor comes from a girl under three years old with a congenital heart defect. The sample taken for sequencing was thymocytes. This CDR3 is CASRGQLIQETQYF. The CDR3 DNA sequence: TGTGCCAGCAGGGGACAGTTGATCCAAGAGACCCAGTACTTC. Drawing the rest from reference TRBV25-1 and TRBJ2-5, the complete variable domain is EADIYQTPRYLVIGTGKKITLECSQTMGHDKMYWYQQDPGMELHLIHYSYGVNSTEKGDLSSESTVSRIRTEHFPLTLESARPSHTSQYLCASRGQLIQETQYFGPGTRLLVL.